The T cell receptor (beta chain) described here comes from a study of blood T cell repertoires in COVID-19. Study-wide background: Sample material is recorded as cDNA or gDNA derived from T cells, B-cell-depleted T cells, or PBMCs.

The CDR3 contains 13 residues. Looked up from germline, CDR1 is MGHDK and CDR2 is SYGVNS. Trimming removed 8 bases from V and 6 bases from J, with 15 bases in between. In the original analysis: How many nucleated cells were present was estimated from reference gene primer amplification. The data were produced by immunoSEQ multiplex PCR, yet TCRdb's version contains in-frame clones alone and is incomplete. D and trimming come from the DNA, and the V and J calls and clone size come from that table. The sample lists approximately 360,000 clones; 90% were seen once. The clonotype comes from a man between 18 and 35 years old with active or convalescent COVID-19. Sequencing was performed on peripheral blood. V usage is TRBV25-1 and J usage is TRBJ2-3; unclear D gene. CDR3 residues: CASSAGFPDTQYF. The CDR3 region has the DNA TGTGCCAGCTCGGCAGGATTCCCCGATACGCAGTATTTT.